These 22 T cell receptor beta chains were all obtained from the same sample, sequenced in a study of shared clonotypes between healthy human individuals. Measured with immunoSEQ multiplex PCR; TCRdb has only the in-frame clones, and not every one. The table includes about 2.1 million clones, around 93% detected once. The naive CD8 subset, CD45RO-negative cells positively selected for CCR7, excluded terminally differentiated effector memory CD45RA+ cells. Input material: naive CD8+ T cells from PBMCs. The receptor source for this set is a man aged 18-30 years in good health. Some clones in this sample may be carry-over from other donors' samples.

The chain carries TRBV11-2 and TRBJ2-7; weak D call: TRBD1 (5 bases). Looked up from germline, CDR1 is SGHAT and CDR2 is FQNNGV. V was pared by 1 base and J by 1 base, with 11 bases between. The CDR3 spans 15 residues. Here the CDR3 reads CASSLVAGRSYEQYF. CDR3 DNA sequence: TGTGCCAGCAGCTTAGTGGCAGGGCGGTCCTACGAGCAGTACTTC.

The chain has TRBV10-3 and TRBJ1-2; unclear D gene. V lost 3 bases and J 7 bases, leaving 12 bases between the germline ends. CDR1 is ENHRY, CDR2 SYGVKD, per germline. The length of the CDR3 is 13 residues. The DNA for the CDR3 is TGTGCCATCAGTGATATCCCGGCTTCTGGCTACACCTTC. Translating it yields CAISDIPASGYTF.

As for this clone: The sample has other DNA sequences that encode this CDR3 too. The chain carries TRBV20-1 and TRBJ1-2; D ambiguous. The CDR3 length is 9 residues. Germline assignment: CDR1 DFQATT and CDR2 SNEGSKA (reference sequence). Trimming removed 2 bases at V and 8 bases at J, with 3 bases between. CDR3 nucleotides: TGCAGTGCTAGATACGGCTACACCTTC. This encodes CSARYGYTF.

This chain connects TRBV6-6 to TRBJ1-5, with a tentative D call TRBD1 (5 bases). The CDR3 covers 14 residues. Germline CDR1 is MNHNY and CDR2 is SVGAGI (reference sequence). V lost 6 bases, J lost 6 bases, and 15 bases lay in between. In DNA, the CDR3 is TGTGCCAGCAGCGAACTCTTAAGGGGTCAGCCCCAGCATTTT. Translated: CASSELLRGQPQHF.

In this sample, this clone turned up once. The rearrangement joins TRBV9 to TRBJ2-1, with 12 bases lining up with TRBD2. CDR3 length: 15 residues. Germline CDR1 reads SGDLS; CDR2 reads YYNGEE. Trimming at V came to 5 bases and at J to 6 bases, leaving 6 bases not matched to a gene. The CDR3: CASRVTSGSVNEQFF. The DNA of the CDR3 is TGTGCCAGCAGAGTGACTAGCGGGAGTGTCAATGAGCAGTTCTTC.

J is TRBJ2-5 and V is TRBV27, with 9 bases that match TRBD1. CDR3 length equals 16 residues. The trim removed 0 bases at V and 5 bases at J, leaving 7 bases unmatched. CDR1 is MNHEY and CDR2 is SMNVEV in the germline V gene (reference sequence). CDR3 region: CASSLSRGTGIETQYF. The CDR3 nucleotides read TGTGCCAGCAGTTTATCAAGAGGGACAGGGATCGAGACCCAGTACTTC.

This clone was seen only once. The rearrangement joins TRBV28 to TRBJ1-1; no firm D call. In germline, CDR1 is MDHEN, CDR2 SYDVKM. Trimming left V 3 bases short and J 0 bases short, with 11 bases between. This CDR3 contains 15 residues. The CDR3: CASSLVRHMNTEAFF. The DNA of the CDR3 is TGTGCCAGCAGTTTGGTGAGACATATGAACACTGAAGCTTTCTTT.

V is TRBV15 and J is TRBJ1-2, with TRBD1 matching over 7 bases. With V trimmed by 3 bases and J by 2 bases, 6 bases remained unmatched. Per germline, CDR1 LNHNV and CDR2 YYDKDF (reference sequence). The CDR3 totals 15 residues. The CDR3 loop is CATSRPGQQNYGYTF. The DNA of the CDR3 is TGTGCCACCAGCAGGCCGGGACAGCAAAACTATGGCTACACCTTC.

The V call is TRBV7-9, the J call TRBJ1-4; D not certain. Germline-derived CDR1 and CDR2 are SEHNR and FQNEAQ (reference sequence). The CDR3 has 14 amino acids. Trimming removed 4 bases from V and 4 bases from J, with 10 bases in between. CDR3 sequence (DNA): TGTGCCAGCAGCTCCCGCTTCGGTAATGAAAAACTGTTTTTT. This encodes CASSSRFGNEKLFF.

CDR3 DNA sequence: TGTGCCAGCAGTGACCGCACTCCGGGACAGAATGTATACGAGCAGTACTTC. This gives the protein CASSDRTPGQNVYEQYF. V gene TRBV25-1 combines with J gene TRBJ2-7, with 7 bases aligning to TRBD1. The trim removed 3 bases at V and 4 bases at J, leaving 15 bases unmatched. The V gene's germline CDR1 is MGHDK and CDR2 SYGVNS. The CDR3 has 17 residues.

The chain combines TRBV9 with TRBJ2-6; possibly TRBD1 for D (5 bases). The CDR3 covers 19 residues. Germline V gives CDR1 SGDLS, CDR2 YYNGEE. The germline V and J ends were trimmed by 0 bases and 4 bases, with 20 bases remaining between them. This CDR3 reads CASSVGLGPQGTGANVLTF. The CDR3 nucleotides read TGTGCCAGCAGCGTAGGTCTCGGGCCCCAGGGAACAGGGGCCAACGTCCTGACTTTC.

The rearrangement links TRBV7-9 to TRBJ2-1; 8 nucleotides agree with TRBD2. The CDR3 loop spans 15 amino acids. The germline V gene has CDR1 SEHNR and CDR2 FQNEAQ (reference sequence). V gave up 5 bases and J gave up 8 bases; unmatched junction bases: 11. The CDR3 DNA follows: TGTGCCAGCAGCCCGCCGACTAGCGTGCGGGATGAGCAGTTCTTC. Its protein is CASSPPTSVRDEQFF.

Notes on this clone: This specimen includes other DNA sequences encoding the same CDR3. The rearrangement links TRBV28 to TRBJ1-1, with a tentative D call TRBD1 (5 bases). CDR1 and CDR2 (germline): MDHEN, SYDVKM. The CDR3 length is 14 residues. Deletions cut 3 bases from V and 5 bases from J, with 13 bases between. In DNA form, the CDR3 reads TGTGCCAGCAGTTTGGGACGGGGGGGAACTGAAGCTTTCTTT. This encodes CASSLGRGGTEAFF.

A word on this clone: The same CDR3 arises from other DNA sequences in this sample as well. The chain has TRBV5-1 and TRBJ2-7; tentative D call: TRBD2 (5 bases). Germline CDR1 reads SGHRS; CDR2 reads YFSETQ. CDR3 length: 12 amino acids. V was trimmed by 2 bases and J by 3 bases, leaving 6 bases between them. CDR3: CASSLEGYEQYF. The CDR3 DNA reads TGCGCCAGCAGCTTAGAGGGCTACGAGCAGTACTTC.

This chain connects TRBV27 to TRBJ2-7; TRBD2 might be the D (6 bases). Per germline, CDR1 MNHEY and CDR2 SMNVEV (reference sequence). V dropped 5 bases and J dropped 4 bases, with 15 bases sitting between them. The CDR3 extends over 14 amino acids. Here the CDR3 DNA reads TGTGCCAGCAGTGGCCTAGCGCGTCCATACGAGCAGTACTTC. Translation gives CASSGLARPYEQYF.

This clone was observed once. The chain couples TRBV11-2 to TRBJ2-7; possible D gene TRBD2, 6 bases. V was pared by 0 bases and J by 4 bases, with 16 bases between. Germline CDR1 and CDR2: SGHAT and FQNNGV. The CDR3 is 16 residues long. CDR3 loop: CASSLDPGGAGYEQYF. The CDR3 coding sequence is TGTGCCAGCAGCTTAGACCCGGGCGGGGCCGGGTACGAGCAGTACTTC.

The chain's CDR3 is CASSFYGAGTNEKLFF. As DNA, the CDR3 is TGTGCCAGCAGCTTCTACGGGGCAGGGACGAATGAAAAACTGTTTTTT. The gene calls are TRBV7-9 and TRBJ1-4, with a possible D match to TRBD1 (5 bases). Trimming removed 3 bases at V and 5 bases at J, with 16 bases between. Germline V lookup: CDR1 SEHNR, CDR2 FQNEAQ (reference sequence). CDR3 size: 16 residues.

V usage is TRBV28 and J usage is TRBJ2-7, with 9 bases aligning to TRBD1. Germline V gene sequence: CDR1 MDHEN, CDR2 SYDVKM. The CDR3 length is 16 residues. The trim removed 2 bases at V and 7 bases at J, leaving 12 bases unmatched. CDR3 nucleotide sequence: TGTGCCAGCAGTTTACTCGACCCGGGACAGGGCGGAGAGCAGTACTTC. Protein: CASSLLDPGQGGEQYF.

A remark on this clone: Other DNA sequences within the sample encode an identical CDR3. As DNA, the CDR3 is TGTGCCAGCAGCTCTACCTACGAGCAGTACTTC. This gives the protein CASSSTYEQYF. The chain combines TRBV5-8 with TRBJ2-7, with no clear D. Germline values: CDR1 SGHTS, CDR2 YDEGEE. Between the trimmed V and J ends, which lost 3 bases and 2 bases, there was a span of 3 bases. The length of the CDR3 is 11 residues.

The gene calls are TRBV19 and TRBJ1-4, with 7 bases that match TRBD1. From germline, CDR1 is LNHDA and CDR2 SQIVND (reference sequence). With 4 bases clipped from V and 5 bases from J, the junction kept 10 bases outside the gene matches. The CDR3 contains 16 residues. CDR3 protein: CASSKYGTEENEKLFF. The CDR3 DNA is TGTGCCAGTAGTAAGTACGGGACAGAGGAGAATGAAAAACTGTTTTTT.

This clone is a singleton in its sample. The same CDR3 also results from other DNA sequences found in this sample. The rearrangement uses TRBV9 and TRBJ2-2, with TRBD2 identical over 13 bases. This CDR3 is built from 16 residues. V lost 3 bases, J lost 2 bases, and 1 base stayed unmatched. Germline assignment: CDR1 SGDLS and CDR2 YYNGEE. CDR3 loop: CASSGTSGSNTGELFF. As DNA, the CDR3 is TGTGCCAGCAGCGGGACTAGCGGGAGCAACACCGGGGAGCTGTTTTTT.

Only one count was recorded for this clone. The CDR3 region is CASSPDGSAKNIQYF. The CDR3, as DNA: TGTGCCAGCAGCCCAGACGGTTCTGCCAAAAACATTCAGTACTTC. The genes are TRBV5-8 and TRBJ2-4; D call uncertain. Trimming pared 4 bases from V and 1 base from J, leaving 12 bases between. Germline V lookup: CDR1 SGHTS, CDR2 YDEGEE. The CDR3 loop spans 15 amino acids.